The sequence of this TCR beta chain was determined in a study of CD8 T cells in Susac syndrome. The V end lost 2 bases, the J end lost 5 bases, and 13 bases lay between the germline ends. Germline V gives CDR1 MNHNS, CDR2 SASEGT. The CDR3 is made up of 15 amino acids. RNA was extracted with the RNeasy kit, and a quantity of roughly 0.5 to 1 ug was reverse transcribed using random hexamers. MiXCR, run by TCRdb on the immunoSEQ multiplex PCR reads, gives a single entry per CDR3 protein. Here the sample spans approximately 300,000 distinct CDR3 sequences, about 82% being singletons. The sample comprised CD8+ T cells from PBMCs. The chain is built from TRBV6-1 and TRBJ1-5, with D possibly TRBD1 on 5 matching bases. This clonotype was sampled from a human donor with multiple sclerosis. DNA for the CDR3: TGTGCCAGCAGTGAAATGTTGGGGGACCATCAGCCCCAGCATTTT. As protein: CASSEMLGDHQPQHF.